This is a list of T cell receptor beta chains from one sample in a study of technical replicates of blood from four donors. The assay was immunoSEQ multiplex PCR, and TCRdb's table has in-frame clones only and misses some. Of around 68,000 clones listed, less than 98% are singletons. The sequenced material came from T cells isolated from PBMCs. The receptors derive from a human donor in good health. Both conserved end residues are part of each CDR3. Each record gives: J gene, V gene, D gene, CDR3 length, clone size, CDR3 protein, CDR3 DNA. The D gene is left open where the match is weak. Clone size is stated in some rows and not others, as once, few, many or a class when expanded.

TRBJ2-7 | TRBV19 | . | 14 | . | CASRRAVSSYEQYF | TGTGCCAGTAGGCGGGCCGTATCCTCCTACGAGCAGTACTTC
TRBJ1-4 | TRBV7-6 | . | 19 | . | CASSSYKGQPLSTNEKLFF | TGTGCCAGCAGCTCGTATAAGGGGCAGCCTCTATCAACTAATGAAAAACTGTTTTTT
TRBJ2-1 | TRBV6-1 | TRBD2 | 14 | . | CASSATSVLNEQFF | TGTGCCAGCAGTGCCACTAGCGTCCTCAATGAGCAGTTCTTC
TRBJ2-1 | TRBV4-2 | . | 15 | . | CASSLETGTQNEQFF | TGTGCCAGCAGCTTAGAAACCGGGACTCAAAATGAGCAGTTCTTC
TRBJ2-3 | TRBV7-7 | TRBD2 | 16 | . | CASSIGLAGSRDTQYF | TGTGCTAGCAGCATAGGACTAGCGGGTAGCAGGGATACGCAGTATTTT
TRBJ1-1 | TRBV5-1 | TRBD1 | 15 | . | CASSFTGERNTEAFF | TGCGCCAGCAGCTTTACAGGGGAGAGGAACACTGAAGCTTTCTTT
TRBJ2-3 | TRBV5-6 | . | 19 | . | CASSLKTGYGIIGTDTQYF | TGTGCCAGCAGCTTAAAAACAGGGTACGGAATCATAGGCACAGATACGCAGTATTTT
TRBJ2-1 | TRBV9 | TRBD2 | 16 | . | CASSEGFSGLSNEQFF | TGTGCCAGCAGCGAGGGGTTTAGCGGGCTTTCAAATGAGCAGTTCTTC
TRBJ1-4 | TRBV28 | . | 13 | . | CASSTGSNEKLFF | TGTGCCAGCTCGACAGGAAGTAATGAAAAACTGTTTTTT
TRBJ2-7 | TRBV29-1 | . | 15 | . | CSVLSPKGVSYEQYF | TGCAGCGTTCTATCTCCTAAAGGGGTCTCCTACGAGCAGTACTTC
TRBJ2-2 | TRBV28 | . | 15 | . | CASSPGLMNTGELFF | TGTGCCAGCAGTCCCGGACTGATGAACACCGGGGAGCTGTTTTTT
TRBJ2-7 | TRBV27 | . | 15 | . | CASSLLIDSTYEQYF | TGTGCCAGCAGTTTATTAATCGACAGTACCTACGAGCAGTACTTC
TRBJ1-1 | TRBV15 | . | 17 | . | CATSREYSLSVSGIAFF | TGTGCCACCAGCAGAGAGTACAGTCTCTCCGTATCCGGTATAGCTTTCTTT
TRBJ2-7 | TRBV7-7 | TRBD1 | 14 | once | CASSPGQGDYEQYF | TGTGCTAGCAGCCCTGGACAGGGGGACTACGAGCAGTACTTC
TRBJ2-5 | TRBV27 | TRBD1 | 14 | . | CASSTRQGSETQYF | TGTGCCAGCAGTACTCGACAGGGTTCGGAGACCCAGTACTTC
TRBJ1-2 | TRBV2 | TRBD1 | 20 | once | CASSVLYEPESTGTAYGYTF | TGTGCCAGCAGTGTTTTGTATGAACCGGAATCGACAGGGACCGCCTATGGCTACACCTTC
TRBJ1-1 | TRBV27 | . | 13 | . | CASSLKGWTEAFF | TGTGCCAGCAGTTTAAAGGGGTGGACTGAAGCTTTCTTT
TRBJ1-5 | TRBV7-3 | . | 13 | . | CASSSQGFQPQHF | TGTGCCAGCAGCTCTCAGGGGTTTCAGCCCCAGCATTTT
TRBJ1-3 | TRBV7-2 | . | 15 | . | CASSLWAVSGNTIYF | TGTGCCAGCAGCTTATGGGCAGTCTCTGGAAACACCATATATTTT